The TCR beta chain under discussion was sequenced for a study of blood T cell repertoires in COVID-19. This clone was detected only once. CDR3 size: 17 residues. V dropped 2 bases and J dropped 4; count of bases not matched to a gene: 11. Germline CDR1 and CDR2: SGHRS and YFSETQ. TCRdb keeps only in-frame clones here, not all; method: immunoSEQ multiplex PCR. Among 91,000 or so clones listed, 75% to 95% were seen once. Sequencing was carried out using peripheral blood. The rearrangement links TRBV5-1 to TRBJ2-2; 7 positions match TRBD1. The origin of this receptor is a woman aged 45 to 65 in a cohort sampled during active COVID-19. In DNA form, the CDR3 reads TGCGCCAGCAGCTTTTCCGACAGGGCCATTGGCACCGGGGAGCTGTTTTTT. Translating gives CASSFSDRAIGTGELFF.